The 13 T cell receptor beta chains presented below share a single source sample, sequenced in a study of blood T cell repertoires in COVID-19. TCRdb's table, derived via immunoSEQ multiplex PCR, lists solely in-frame clones and lacks some. This sample has more than 140,000 clones, with about 85% found just once. Sequencing was carried out using peripheral blood. The source is a human donor in a cohort sampled during active COVID-19.

This sequence joins TRBV28 and TRBJ2-1; tentatively, D is TRBD1 (6 bases). Germline V gene lookup returns CDR1 MDHEN and CDR2 SYDVKM. Between the trimmed V and J ends, which lost 8 bases and 4 bases, there was a span of 12 bases. The CDR3 covers 13 residues. CDR3 loop: CASHTGKYNEQFF. The CDR3 DNA reads TGTGCCAGCCACACAGGGAAATACAATGAGCAGTTCTTC.

The V gene is TRBV19, the J gene TRBJ2-1; 7 positions agree with TRBD1. CDR1 LNHDA and CDR2 SQIVND come from the germline V gene (reference sequence). V lost 3 bases and J lost 6; bases outside the gene matches: 14. The CDR3 has 17 amino acids. The CDR3 nucleotides are TGTGCCAGTAGTATCTCAGACAGGGTTGGTTCTCCCAATGAGCAGTTCTTC. Translating it yields CASSISDRVGSPNEQFF.

V and J are TRBV20-1 and TRBJ1-5, with no clear D. V was pared by 3 bases and J by 6 bases, with 12 bases between. This CDR3 has 13 amino acids. The germline V gene encodes CDR1 DFQATT and CDR2 SNEGSKA (reference sequence). The CDR3 protein is CSASSGESQPQHF. DNA for the CDR3: TGCAGTGCTAGTTCCGGGGAGAGTCAGCCCCAGCATTTT.

This clone has only a few counts. The rearrangement uses TRBV28 and TRBJ1-1; TRBD1 aligns across 9 bases. With 5 bases clipped from V and 2 bases from J, the junction kept 6 bases outside the gene matches. This CDR3 region has 15 residues. Germline V gene data show CDR1 as MDHEN and CDR2 as SYDVKM. In DNA, the CDR3 is TGTGCCAGCAGTGATCGGACAGGGGTAAACACTGAAGCTTTCTTT. The encoded protein is CASSDRTGVNTEAFF.

The V call is TRBV4-3, the J call TRBJ1-3; D unclear. Between the trimmed V and J ends, which lost 0 bases and 5 bases, there was a span of 11 bases. This CDR3 is 15 amino acids long. Per the germline V gene, CDR1 is LGHNA and CDR2 is YSLEER. The CDR3 DNA is TGCGCCAGCAGCCAAGATCTTCGGGGTAGAAACACCATATATTTT. Translating it yields CASSQDLRGRNTIYF.

The CDR3 nucleotides read TGTGCCAGCAGCCACCCGGGACTGGATAATGAAAAACTGTTTTTT. This encodes CASSHPGLDNEKLFF. The V and J genes are TRBV3-1 (or the pseudogene TRBV3-2) and TRBJ1-4; TRBD1 is a possible D gene (5 bases). Germline CDR1 is LGHDT and CDR2 is YNNKEL (reference sequence). Trimming stripped 3 bases from V and 4 bases from J, with 12 bases between. This CDR3 is built from 15 residues.

A single count supports this clone. This chain uses TRBV5-8 with TRBJ1-2; D gene unclear. The CDR3 runs to 18 residues. The germline CDR1 and CDR2 sequences are SGHTS and YDEGEE. With 4 bases removed from V and 1 base from J, the gap between germline ends came to 23 bases. Here the CDR3 DNA reads TGTGCCAGCAGCATACGTCAAGCAGGTTCGACGGTTAACTATGGCTACACCTTC. It is translated as CASSIRQAGSTVNYGYTF.

This chain uses TRBV18 with TRBJ2-1; 10 bases are a match to TRBD1. The CDR3 runs 17 residues. After removal of 1 base from V and 7 bases from J, the junction contained 10 bases not matched to a gene. Germline V gene sequence: CDR1 KGHSH, CDR2 LQKENI. CDR3 sequence: CASSPLRQGASVNEQFF. The CDR3 nucleotides read TGTGCCAGCTCACCACTAAGACAGGGGGCATCCGTTAATGAGCAGTTCTTC.

The J gene is TRBJ2-1, the V gene TRBV11-2; TRBD2 agrees at 9 bases. Germline V gene sequence: CDR1 SGHAT, CDR2 FQNNGV. The V segment lost 1 base and the J segment 5 bases; nucleotides outside the gene matches: 9. The CDR3 contains 17 residues. In DNA form, the CDR3 reads TGTGCCAGCAGCTTAGTAACTAGCGGGCAGCCACACAATGAGCAGTTCTTC. It codes for CASSLVTSGQPHNEQFF.

This chain connects TRBV27 to TRBJ2-1; TRBD2 agrees at 10 bases. CDR1 is MNHEY, CDR2 SMNVEV, per germline (reference sequence). The CDR3 sequence is 16 residues long. V dropped 7 bases and J dropped 0; count of bases not matched to a gene: 6. Here the CDR3 reads CASTVVAGGSYNEQFF. Written as DNA, the CDR3 is TGTGCCAGCACCGTCGTAGCGGGAGGCTCCTACAATGAGCAGTTCTTC.

This chain's CDR3 is CASSLVGLAGAKNIQYF. As DNA, the CDR3 is TGTGCCAGCAGCTTGGTTGGGCTAGCGGGAGCCAAAAACATTCAGTACTTC. This chain links TRBV5-6 with TRBJ2-4, with 8 bases identical to TRBD2. Trimming at V came to 0 bases and at J to 0 bases, leaving 5 bases not matched to a gene. This CDR3 spans 17 amino acids. The germline V gene has CDR1 SGHDT and CDR2 YYEEEE.

The rearrangement uses TRBV2 and TRBJ2-1, with D tentatively TRBD1 (6 bases). Germline V CDR1 and CDR2: SNHLY, FYNNEI. The V end lost 8 bases, the J end lost 3 bases, and 11 bases lay between the germline ends. The CDR3 contains 13 residues. In nucleotides, the CDR3 is TGTGCCAGCTTGGGGGACAACTACAATGAGCAGTTCTTC. Translated: CASLGDNYNEQFF.

The CDR3 DNA sequence: TGTGCCAGCAGATCCTATTGGACAGGATCCTATGGCTACACCTTC. This encodes CASRSYWTGSYGYTF. This sequence joins TRBV28 and TRBJ1-2, with 7 bases identical to TRBD1. CDR3 length: 15 residues. V was clipped by 6 bases and J by 4 bases; unmatched bases: 11. The germline CDR1 and CDR2 sequences are MDHEN and SYDVKM.